The text below deals with one T cell receptor beta chain. Its antigen target is currently unknown. No base qualities exist here, and no much larger clone lies one base off it. TCRbeta CDR3 regions were amplified from genomic DNA using the immunoSEQ Assay, a bias-controlled multiplex PCR. The original methods were these. The number of nucleated cells in each sample was estimated by amplification of reference gene primers within the assay. To quantify the absolute abundance of each unique TCRbeta CDR3 rearrangement, sequence reads were collapsed and filtered. Productive Simpson clonality was computed per sample as the square root of Simpson's diversity index over productive rearrangements. In TCRdb, the immuneACCESS table is reduced to in-frame sequences with V and J assigned. These tables do not hold every clone; where another copy was compared, an unresolved V gene accounts for under half, and the others remain unexplained. V and J calls and clone size come straight from that table; D and trimming were deduced from the DNA. Across this sample there are approximately 130,000 clones, with about 76% seen only once. The top ten clones comprise around 18% of the sample.

Whole blood was collected in K2EDTA tubes by collaborating institutions according to the institutions' own protocols. Collaborator samples were shipped for TCRbeta analysis as frozen whole blood, isolated PBMCs, or DNA extracted from either sample type. The source of the sample is a study of blood T cell repertoires in COVID-19 (TCRdb year 2020). Broadly, across the study: Samples covering the acute and convalescent phases of COVID-19 were provided by collaborators in the United States, Italy and Spain. The prospective study material was composed of cDNA or gDNA derived from T cells, B-cell-depleted T cells, or PBMCs. Deeply sampled blood TCRbeta repertoires from subjects exposed to, actively infected with, or recovered from COVID-19 were included in the dataset. The repertoires were released in a freely available public database intended as a resource for research on the immune response to SARS-CoV-2. Samples were obtained from the ongoing ImmuneRACE study (first 160 participants) and from about 1,300 subjects provided by 6 global collaborators. Nearly every sample came with metadata listing a de-identified subject ID, COVID-19 status, age in years and sex. Where HLA class I and class II types were available, the types were taken from metadata supplied by the sample provider, not from assay-based typing. Study-wide findings and limitations: How much clinical and demographic metadata was included differed by source and by participant, and the metadata was provided uncurated.

Looking up the germline V gene yields CDR1 MNHNS and CDR2 SASEGT. V and J are trimmed by 4 bases and 4 bases, and the gene matches miss 15 bases of the junction. The CDR3, cysteine through phenylalanine, is 18 amino acids long. The CDR3 DNA has 54 bases and is translated from base 1. Recombination linked TRBV6-1 to TRBJ2-3; the junction holds 9 bases that match TRBD2. Sequencing input: peripheral blood. This clonotype was obtained from a man older than 75 with acute or convalescent COVID-19. The DNA is TGTGCCAGCAGTGCCGGACTAGCGCGGACTCGGGTTGCAGATACGCAGTATTTT. This translates into CASSAGLARTRVADTQYF.